This TCR beta chain was profiled in a study of control samples from healthy donors and cancer patients. This clone has more than one count but fewer than ten. The assay was immunoSEQ multiplex PCR, and TCRdb's table has in-frame clones only and misses some. This table holds 170,000 or so clones, around nine tenths found once. The sequenced sample was blood. This receptor was identified in a man aged 25 to 40 in good health.

The CDR3 DNA reads as TGTGCCAGCAGCGTAGCTTTTAGCACAGATACGCAGTATTTT. Translated: CASSVAFSTDTQYF. The V call is TRBV9, the J call TRBJ2-3, with unresolved D. The CDR3 extends over 14 amino acids. Germline V CDR1 and CDR2: SGDLS, YYNGEE. The ends were cut back, 0 bases at V and 0 bases at J, with 5 bases in the middle.